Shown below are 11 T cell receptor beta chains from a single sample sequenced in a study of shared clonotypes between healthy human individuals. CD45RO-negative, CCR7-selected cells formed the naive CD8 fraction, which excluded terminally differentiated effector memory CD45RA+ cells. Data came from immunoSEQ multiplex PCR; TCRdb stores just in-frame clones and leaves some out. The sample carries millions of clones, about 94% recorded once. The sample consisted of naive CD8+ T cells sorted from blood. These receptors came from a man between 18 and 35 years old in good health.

CDR3 amino acids: CASIGTGEPSTDTQYF. Written as DNA, the CDR3 is TGTGCCAGCATCGGGACGGGGGAACCTAGCACAGATACGCAGTATTTT. The V gene is TRBV7-9, the J gene TRBJ2-3; maybe TRBD2 (6 bases). The germline V and J ends were trimmed by 7 bases and 0 bases, with 17 bases remaining between them. The CDR3 is made up of 16 amino acids. Per germline, CDR1 SEHNR and CDR2 FQNEAQ (reference sequence).

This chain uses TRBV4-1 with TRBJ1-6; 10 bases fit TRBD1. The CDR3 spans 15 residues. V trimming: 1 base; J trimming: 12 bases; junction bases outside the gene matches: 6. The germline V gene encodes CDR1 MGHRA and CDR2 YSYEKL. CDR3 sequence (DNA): TGCGCCAGCAGCCAAGTCGGACAGGGGGACCAACCCCTCCACTTT. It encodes CASSQVGQGDQPLHF.

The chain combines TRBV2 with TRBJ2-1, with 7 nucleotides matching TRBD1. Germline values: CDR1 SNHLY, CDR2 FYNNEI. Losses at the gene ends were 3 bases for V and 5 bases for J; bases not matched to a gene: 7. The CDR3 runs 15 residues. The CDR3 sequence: CASSDEGQTNNEQFF. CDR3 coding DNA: TGTGCCAGCAGTGATGAGGGACAGACCAACAATGAGCAGTTCTTC. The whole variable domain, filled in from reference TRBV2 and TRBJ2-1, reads EPEVTQTPSHQVTQMGQEVILRCVPISNHLYFYWYRQILGQKVEFLVSFYNNEISEKSEIFDDQFSVERPDGSNFTLKIRSTKLEDSAMYFCASSDEGQTNNEQFFGPGTRLTVL.

The CDR3 loop is CASTLGQGYGEAFF. The DNA of the CDR3 is TGTGCCAGTACCCTTGGACAGGGGTACGGTGAAGCTTTCTTT. The chain joins TRBV19 to TRBJ1-1; 9 nucleotides match TRBD1. CDR1 is LNHDA and CDR2 is SQIVND in the germline V gene (reference sequence). The V and J ends lost 7 bases and 7 bases, in that order; junction bases with no gene match: 10. CDR3 length equals 14 residues.

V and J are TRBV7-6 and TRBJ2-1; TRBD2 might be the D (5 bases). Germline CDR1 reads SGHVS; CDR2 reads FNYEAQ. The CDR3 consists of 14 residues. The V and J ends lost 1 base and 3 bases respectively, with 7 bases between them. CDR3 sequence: CASSLEAVYNEQFF. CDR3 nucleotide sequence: TGTGCCAGCAGCTTAGAAGCGGTCTACAATGAGCAGTTCTTC.

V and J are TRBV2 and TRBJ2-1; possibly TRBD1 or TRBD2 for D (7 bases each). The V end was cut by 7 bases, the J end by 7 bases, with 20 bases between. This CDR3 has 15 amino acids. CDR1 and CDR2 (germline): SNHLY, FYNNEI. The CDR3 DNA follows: TGTGCCAGCATTCAGGGGGGGGCGCTCGGGAATGAGCAGTTCTTC. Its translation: CASIQGGALGNEQFF.

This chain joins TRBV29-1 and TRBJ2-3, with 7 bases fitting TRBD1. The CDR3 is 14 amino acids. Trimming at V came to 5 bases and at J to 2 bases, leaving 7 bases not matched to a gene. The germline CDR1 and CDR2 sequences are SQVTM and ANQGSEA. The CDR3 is CSVRGDSDTDTQYF. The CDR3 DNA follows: TGCAGCGTTAGAGGGGACAGTGACACAGATACGCAGTATTTT.

The CDR3 bases are TGTGCCAGCAGCTTTGGGGGACAGGGGGCAGTAGCCACCTACGAGCAGTACTTC. Protein product: CASSFGGQGAVATYEQYF. The chain combines TRBV5-4 with TRBJ2-7; 12 bases line up with TRBD1. Unmatched junction bases numbered 11, after V lost 2 bases and J lost 2 bases. Looked up from germline, CDR1 is SGHNT and CDR2 is YYREEE (reference sequence). The CDR3 sequence is 18 residues long.

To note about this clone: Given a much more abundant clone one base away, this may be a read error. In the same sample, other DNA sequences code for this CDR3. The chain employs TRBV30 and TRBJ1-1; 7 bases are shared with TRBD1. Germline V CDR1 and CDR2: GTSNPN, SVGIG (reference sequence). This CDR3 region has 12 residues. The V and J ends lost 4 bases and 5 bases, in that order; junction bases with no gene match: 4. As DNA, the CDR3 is TGTGCCTGGAACAGGGGAGGGACTGAAGCTTTCTTT. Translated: CAWNRGGTEAFF.

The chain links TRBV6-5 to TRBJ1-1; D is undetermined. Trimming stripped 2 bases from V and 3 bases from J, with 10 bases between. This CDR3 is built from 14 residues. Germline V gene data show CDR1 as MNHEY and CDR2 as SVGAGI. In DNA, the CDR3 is TGTGCCAGCAGTTACGAGGGAACCGACACTGAAGCTTTCTTT. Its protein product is CASSYEGTDTEAFF.

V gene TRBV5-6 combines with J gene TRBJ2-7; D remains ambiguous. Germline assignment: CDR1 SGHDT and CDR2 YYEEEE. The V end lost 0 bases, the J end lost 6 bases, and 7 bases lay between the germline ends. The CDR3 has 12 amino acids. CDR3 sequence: CASSLEVSEQYF. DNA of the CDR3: TGTGCCAGCAGCTTGGAGGTTAGCGAGCAGTACTTC.